These T cell receptor beta chains were read from a single sample in a study of blood T cell repertoires in COVID-19. Method: immunoSEQ multiplex PCR; TCRdb's copy keeps in-frame clones and lacks some. The table shows tens of thousands of clones, with around nine tenths occurring only once. The sample was peripheral blood. All receptors come from a man in his forties or fifties with acute or convalescent COVID-19. Both conserved end residues are part of each CDR3. Fields, in order: clone size, J gene, D gene, V gene, CDR3 protein, CDR3 DNA. The D gene is left open where the match is weak. The size entry is marked missing in some rows and otherwise reads once, few, many or a size class.

-,TRBJ1-1,-,TRBV29-1,CSVDRFPEAFF,TGCAGCGTCGACAGGTTCCCTGAAGCTTTCTTT
-,TRBJ2-2,TRBD1,TRBV7-7,CASSPEGQGYTGELFF,TGTGCCAGCAGCCCTGAGGGACAGGGGTACACCGGGGAGCTGTTTTTT
-,TRBJ2-1,-,TRBV27,CATSVGGASVYNEQFF,TGTGCCACCAGCGTGGGCGGGGCTAGCGTATACAATGAGCAGTTCTTC
-,TRBJ2-5,-,TRBV7-9,CASSLGEETQYF,TGTGCCAGCAGCTTAGGGGAGGAGACCCAGTACTTC
once,TRBJ1-1,TRBD1,TRBV5-6,CASSLGTERGTEAFF,TGTGCCAGCAGCCTAGGGACAGAGAGGGGCACTGAAGCTTTCTTT
-,TRBJ2-3,TRBD1,TRBV2,CASSARGSADTQYF,TGTGCCAGCAGTGCCAGGGGGAGCGCAGATACGCAGTATTTT
-,TRBJ1-2,TRBD1,TRBV5-4,CASSLADSRGVGGYTF,TGTGCCAGCAGCTTGGCCGATTCCAGGGGGGTAGGTGGCTACACCTTC
-,TRBJ1-2,-,TRBV3-1/TRBV3-2,CASSRDPGVPDGYTF,TGTGCCAGCAGCAGGGACCCAGGGGTTCCGGATGGCTACACCTTC
-,TRBJ2-4,TRBD1,TRBV27,CASSLARGLAGAKNIQYF,TGTGCCAGCAGTTTAGCCAGGGGGCTGGCGGGGGCCAAAAACATTCAGTACTTC
-,TRBJ2-3,-,TRBV11-1,CASSFGVGADTQYF,TGTGCCAGCAGCTTCGGGGTAGGCGCAGATACGCAGTATTTT
-,TRBJ2-1,TRBD2,TRBV4-1,CASSHGGGALLYNEQFF,TGCGCCAGCAGCCATGGCGGGGGGGCGCTCCTCTACAATGAGCAGTTCTTC
once,TRBJ1-2,-,TRBV7-2,CASSSDSNYGYTF,TGTGCCAGCAGCTCCGACAGTAACTATGGCTACACCTTC
-,TRBJ2-1,-,TRBV7-9,CASSLSQRNLPDNEQFF,TGTGCCAGCAGCTTATCTCAGCGGAATTTACCCGACAATGAGCAGTTCTTC
-,TRBJ1-2,TRBD1,TRBV6-2/TRBV6-3,CASSTDRPFSGGYTF,TGTGCCAGCAGCACGGACAGGCCTTTCTCGGGTGGCTACACCTTC
once,TRBJ2-5,TRBD2,TRBV25-1,CASIGTRKTQYF,TGTGCCAGCATTGGGACTAGGAAGACCCAGTACTTC
-,TRBJ1-2,TRBD1,TRBV28,CASSLAGQEYGYTF,TGTGCCAGCAGTTTGGCTGGACAGGAATATGGCTACACCTTC
few,TRBJ2-7,TRBD1,TRBV9,CASSVEGGQGNEQYF,TGTGCCAGCAGCGTGGAGGGGGGACAGGGGAACGAGCAGTACTTC
once,TRBJ1-3,-,TRBV12-3/TRBV12-4,CASSLQGNTIYF,TGTGCCAGCAGTTTACAGGGAAACACCATATATTTT
-,TRBJ1-3,-,TRBV7-2,CASSPQGNGNTIYF,TGTGCCAGCAGCCCACAGGGAAATGGAAACACCATATATTTT
-,TRBJ1-4,-,TRBV5-1,CASSLQGGREEKLFF,TGCGCCAGCAGCTTACAGGGAGGGAGGGAAGAAAAACTGTTTTTT
-,TRBJ2-3,TRBD2,TRBV19,CASSIRLAGEVSTDTQYF,TGTGCCAGTAGTATACGGCTAGCGGGAGAGGTTAGCACAGATACGCAGTATTTT
once,TRBJ2-4,-,TRBV9,CASSVGDLNIQYF,TGTGCCAGCAGCGTAGGGGACTTGAACATTCAGTACTTC
-,TRBJ2-3,TRBD2,TRBV15,CATSRTLRLAASTDTQYF,TGTGCCACCAGCAGAACCCTAAGACTAGCGGCCAGCACAGATACGCAGTATTTT
-,TRBJ1-4,TRBD1,TRBV19,CASSIQGAAREKLFF,TGTGCCAGTAGTATCCAGGGGGCGGCGAGGGAAAAACTGTTTTTT
-,TRBJ2-2,-,TRBV11-2,CASSFAGVTGELFF,TGTGCCAGCAGCTTCGCAGGGGTAACCGGGGAGCTGTTTTTT
-,TRBJ2-2,-,TRBV7-6,CASTYVAAGELFF,TGTGCCAGCACTTATGTAGCGGCCGGGGAGCTGTTTTTT
-,TRBJ1-1,TRBD1,TRBV5-1,CASSVAGTGEGTEAFF,TGCGCCAGCAGCGTCGCCGGGACAGGGGAGGGGACTGAAGCTTTCTTT
few,TRBJ2-2,TRBD2,TRBV7-7,CASSSVSGGATGELFF,TGTGCCAGCAGCAGTGTTAGCGGGGGAGCGACCGGGGAGCTGTTTTTT
-,TRBJ2-7,TRBD2,TRBV4-2,CASSLRRSGSTYEQYF,TGTGCCAGCAGCCTCAGGCGAAGCGGGAGTACCTACGAGCAGTACTTC
-,TRBJ1-5,TRBD1,TRBV10-2,CASSWDSVNQPQHF,TGCGCCAGCAGCTGGGACAGTGTGAATCAGCCCCAGCATTTT
-,TRBJ1-2,-,TRBV5-6,CASSWGEGGYGYTF,TGTGCCAGCAGCTGGGGTGAGGGCGGCTATGGCTACACCTTC
-,TRBJ2-3,TRBD2,TRBV2,CASSEALAGGTDTQYF,TGTGCCAGCAGTGAAGCGCTAGCGGGGGGAACAGATACGCAGTATTTT
once,TRBJ2-3,TRBD2,TRBV5-1,CASSPGGDTDTQYF,TGCGCCAGCAGCCCGGGGGGGGACACAGATACGCAGTATTTT
-,TRBJ1-5,TRBD1,TRBV28,CASRDRGDNQPQHF,TGTGCCAGCAGGGACAGGGGTGACAATCAGCCCCAGCATTTT
-,TRBJ1-1,-,TRBV5-1,CASSSGDIGGNTEAFF,TGCGCCAGCAGCTCTGGGGACATTGGTGGGAACACTGAAGCTTTCTTT
-,TRBJ2-5,TRBD1,TRBV15,CATSRGNRGFETQYF,TGTGCCACCAGCAGAGGAAACAGGGGATTCGAGACCCAGTACTTC
-,TRBJ2-7,-,TRBV4-1,CASSQLLRSSYEQYF,TGCGCCAGCAGCCAACTTCTTAGGAGCTCCTACGAGCAGTACTTC
-,TRBJ2-5,-,TRBV30,CAWSSYTGIQETQYF,TGTGCCTGGAGTTCCTACACAGGAATCCAAGAGACCCAGTACTTC
-,TRBJ2-1,TRBD2,TRBV9,CASTAGLAVSNGEQFF,TGTGCCAGCACCGCAGGACTAGCCGTGTCTAACGGCGAGCAGTTCTTC
-,TRBJ2-1,TRBD2,TRBV24-1,CATSDLGTSGYNEQFF,TGTGCCACCAGTGATTTGGGGACTAGCGGGTACAATGAGCAGTTCTTC
-,TRBJ1-2,-,TRBV30,CAWSSLLSYGYTF,TGTGCCTGGAGTTCCCTCCTATCCTATGGCTACACCTTC
-,TRBJ2-2,TRBD1,TRBV19,CASRWDSATGELFF,TGTGCCAGTAGGTGGGACAGTGCCACCGGGGAGCTGTTTTTT
-,TRBJ2-5,-,TRBV24-1,CATGGPQETQYF,TGTGCCACCGGGGGCCCACAAGAGACCCAGTACTTC